Sequencing of this T cell receptor beta chain was carried out in a study of cytomegalovirus exposure and HLA in healthy donors. CDR3 length: 16 amino acids. A note on this clone: Its target is unknown.

Study-wide points: Investigators reported about 160 TCR beta chains as tied to cytomegalovirus. Later on, an analysis tied 15,000 or so TCR beta sequences to HLA alleles at 0.05 false discovery rate.

13 Jbeta primers and 60 Vbeta primers were used for the PCR. Assay used: immunoSEQ multiplex PCR; TCRdb lists only in-frame clones, some missing. The sample includes under 110,000 clones, approximately 71% of them seen just once. Source material: PBMCs. The receptor was isolated from a man aged 40-49 years in good health and CMV-seronegative. The chain joins TRBV21-1 to TRBJ1-1; the table's D call, TRBD1, has no DNA check behind it. TRBV21-1 represents a pseudogene. The CDR3 sequence is CASNPGTGGMNTEAFF. CDR3 bases: TGTGCCAGCAACCCCGGGACAGGGGGCATGAACACTGAAGCTTTCTTT.